A selection of T cell receptor beta chains follows, all from one sample in a study of breast tumors, draining lymph nodes, adjacent tissues. TCRdb re-derived calls from the multiplex PCR reads in MiXCR, one entry per CDR3 protein. Of about 180,000 distinct CDR3 sequences listed, around a third are singletons. The material sequenced was axillary lymph node tissue. Receptors were obtained from a female donor with breast cancer. Some clones in this sample may be carry-over from other donors' samples. Both conserved end residues are trimmed from each CDR3. The order of the fields is V gene, J gene, CDR3 protein.

TRBV20-1	TRBJ2-5	SASDTRETQY
TRBV5-8	TRBJ2-7	ASRPSGSYEQY
TRBV19	TRBJ2-2	ASKRPLGQGNTGELF
TRBV5-5	TRBJ1-5	ASSLGGVQPQH
TRBV3-1	TRBJ2-1	ASSQRAGASYNEQF
TRBV20-1	TRBJ1-2	SASRQGESYGYT
TRBV6-1	TRBJ2-5	ASSAGTSGRQETQY
TRBV10-2	TRBJ2-7	ASSEGRSYEQY
TRBV10-3	TRBJ2-7	AIRVAGEHEQY
TRBV5-5	TRBJ2-7	ASSLGWSGPGEQY
TRBV7-9	TRBJ2-1	ASSPRGLARNEQF
TRBV7-8	TRBJ1-1	ASAWRTGGYTEAF
TRBV9	TRBJ1-5	ASSVAPRGRGQINQPQH
TRBV7-9	TRBJ1-3	TSSLITGNTVY
TRBV24-1	TRBJ1-4	ATSSGRGSNEKLS
TRBV19	TRBJ1-1	ASSEGQGIRAEAF
TRBV12-3/TRBV12-4	TRBJ1-2	ASSFIRTGSAGYT
TRBV20-1	TRBJ2-5	SARIGSYSNQPQY
TRBV24-1	TRBJ2-3	ATSDWDTDTQY
TRBV7-9	TRBJ2-6	ATSSLHGTENVLT
TRBV20-1	TRBJ2-2	SARTYENTGELF
TRBV6-2/TRBV6-3	TRBJ1-4	ASSYSTSPTGRNEKLF